Following are 31 T cell receptor beta chains from one sample sequenced in a study of blood T cells in healthy people across ages. Through a sample-barcoded 5' primer and a J-beta primer mix, a second PCR was run for roughly 7 to 11 cycles. TCRdb reanalysed the 5' RACE reads using MiXCR and keeps one entry per CDR3 protein. The sample has about 680,000 distinct CDR3 sequences; 45% to 50% are singletons. Source material: blood. These TCRs come from a woman aged 55-69 years in good health.

This chain connects TRBV28 to TRBJ1-1; D may be TRBD1 (6 bases). Germline V gene data show CDR1 as MDHEN and CDR2 as SYDVKM. Trimming pared 10 bases from V and 1 base from J, leaving 16 bases between. The CDR3 has 14 amino acids. The CDR3 loop is CATRDLDRNTEAFF. As DNA, the CDR3 is TGTGCCACCCGGGATCTGGACAGGAACACTGAAGCTTTCTTT. The full variable domain, its missing parts supplied by reference TRBV28 and TRBJ1-1, is DVKVTQSSRYLVKRTGEKVFLECVQDMDHENMFWYRQDPGLGLRLIYFSYDVKMKEKGDIPEGYSVSREKKERFSLILESASTNQTSMYLCATRDLDRNTEAFFGQGTRLTVV.

This clonotype was detected a few times. CDR3 region: CASSFTRDTEAFF. CDR3 DNA sequence: TGTGCCAGCAGCTTTACCAGGGACACTGAAGCTTTCTTT. This rearrangement joins TRBV7-3 to TRBJ1-1; a weak D match, TRBD1 (5 bases). Trimming removed 3 bases from V and 3 bases from J, with 8 bases in between. There are 13 residues in the CDR3. In germline, CDR1 is SGHTA, CDR2 FQGTGA.

The chain is built from TRBV14 and TRBJ2-3, with no clear D. V dropped 0 bases and J dropped 0 bases, with 16 bases sitting between them. This CDR3 spans 18 amino acids. The V gene's germline CDR1 is SGHDN and CDR2 FVKESK. CDR3 DNA: TGTGCCAGCAGCCAAGATCTTACTCGAGCGTATAGCACAGATACGCAGTATTTT. Translated, it gives CASSQDLTRAYSTDTQYF.

This clonotype turned up a few times. This chain uses TRBV20-1 with TRBJ1-2, with 9 bases aligning to TRBD1. V was clipped by 3 bases and J by 2 bases; unmatched bases: 7. Germline V CDR1 and CDR2: DFQATT, SNEGSKA (reference sequence). CDR3 size: 15 residues. In DNA, the CDR3 is TGCAGTGCTAGGCGCACAGGGGGCTTGAACTATGGCTACACCTTC. It encodes CSARRTGGLNYGYTF.

This clonotype was detected a few times. The rearrangement links TRBV20-1 to TRBJ1-1; D perhaps matches TRBD1 (5 bases). CDR1 is DFQATT, CDR2 SNEGSKA, per germline (reference sequence). The CDR3 length is 13 residues. Between the trimmed V and J ends, which lost 0 bases and 11 bases, there was a span of 16 bases. CDR3 bases: TGCAGTGCTAGAGATCTCTCAGGGATGAAGGCTTTCTTT. Translation gives CSARDLSGMKAFF.

The chain couples TRBV9 to TRBJ2-1; TRBD1 or TRBD2 may be the D gene (5 bases each). CDR3 length: 16 residues. Germline V gives CDR1 SGDLS, CDR2 YYNGEE. Trimming shortened V by 0 bases and J by 2 bases, and 12 bases separated the two germline ends. The CDR3 DNA is TGTGCCAGCAGCGTAGGAGTGAGGGACCCCTACAATGAGCAGTTCTTC. It specifies CASSVGVRDPYNEQFF.

V and J are TRBV29-1 and TRBJ2-2, with 7 bases identical to TRBD2. J was trimmed by 2 bases and V by 2 bases; bases with no gene match: 2. The CDR3 contains 14 residues. Germline V CDR1 and CDR2: SQVTM, ANQGSEA. In DNA form, the CDR3 reads TGCAGCGTTGAAACGGGACTAAACACCGGGGAGCTGTTTTTT. Translated, it gives CSVETGLNTGELFF.

The chain is built from TRBV12-3 or TRBV12-4 and TRBJ2-1; 7 bases are shared with TRBD2. There are 21 residues in the CDR3. V trimming: 2 bases; J trimming: 5 bases; junction bases outside the gene matches: 24. The CDR3 bases are TGTGCCAGCAGTTTATATGGCTGGGGGACTAACAAAGGAGCATCCCACAATGAGCAGTTCTTC. Its protein product is CASSLYGWGTNKGASHNEQFF.

The V and J genes are TRBV7-2 and TRBJ2-5; D is unclear. Germline CDR1 SGHTA, CDR2 FQGNSA. V was shortened by 5 bases and J by 1 base, with 17 bases between the two germline ends. This CDR3 region has 16 residues. CDR3 in DNA: TGTGCCAGCAGCCAAGCCTCGGGCTGGACCCAAGAGACCCAGTACTTC. This translates into CASSQASGWTQETQYF. The full variable domain, with the rest looked up from reference TRBV7-2 and TRBJ2-5, is GAGVSQSPSNKVTEKGKDVELRCDPISGHTALYWYRQSLGQGLEFLIYFQGNSAPDKSGLPSDRFSAERTGGSVSTLTIQRTQQEDSAVYLCASSQASGWTQETQYFGPGTRLLVL.

The CDR3 sequence: CASSQEVSSYNEQFF. DNA of the CDR3: TGTGCCAGCAGCCAAGAGGTGAGCTCCTACAATGAGCAGTTCTTC. This chain joins TRBV4-2 and TRBJ2-1; D unresolved. Germline V gives CDR1 LGHNA, CDR2 YNFKEQ. The CDR3 consists of 15 residues. The V end lost 0 bases, the J end lost 0 bases, and 6 bases lay between the germline ends.

Note on this clonotype: The junction differs from germline at one of its ends, possibly a read error. J is TRBJ2-1 and V is TRBV20-1; 9 bases agree with TRBD2. Germline V CDR1 and CDR2: DFQATT, SNEGSKA (reference sequence). This CDR3 contains 19 residues. CDR3 in DNA: TGCAGTGCTAGAACTCCGGGACTAGCAGAGAGGGGTTCCTACAAGGAGCAGTTCTTC. It encodes CSARTPGLAERGSYKEQFF.

This clonotype was seen many times. The gene calls are TRBV29-1 and TRBJ2-7; D gene ambiguous. This CDR3 spans 14 amino acids. With 0 bases removed from V and 2 bases from J, the gap between germline ends came to 11 bases. Looked up from germline, CDR1 is SQVTM and CDR2 is ANQGSEA. The chain's CDR3 is CSVEERGRTYEQYF. CDR3 DNA: TGCAGCGTTGAAGAAAGAGGCCGGACCTACGAGCAGTACTTC.

J is TRBJ2-7 and V is TRBV20-1, with D unclear. Trimming pared 4 bases from V and 7 bases from J, leaving 14 bases between. Germline CDR1 DFQATT, CDR2 SNEGSKA (reference sequence). The CDR3 length is 12 residues. The CDR3 region is CSAIGVKDEQYF. For the CDR3, the DNA is TGCAGTGCTATTGGGGTTAAGGATGAGCAGTACTTC.

The chain has TRBV12-3 or TRBV12-4 and TRBJ1-2, with D uncertain. The CDR3 length is 15 residues. V lost 2 bases to trimming and J lost 2 bases, with 12 bases between them. The CDR3 spells CASSLMAGTNYGYTF. The DNA of the CDR3 is TGTGCCAGCAGTTTAATGGCAGGTACCAACTATGGCTACACCTTC.

This rearrangement joins TRBV6-1 to TRBJ2-1, with TRBD2 matching over 9 bases. Germline V gene sequence: CDR1 MNHNS, CDR2 SASEGT. The CDR3 covers 12 residues. Trimming cost V 6 bases and J 8 bases; bases outside gene matches: 2. CDR3 in amino acids: CASSRLADEQFF. The CDR3 region has the DNA TGTGCCAGCAGCAGACTAGCGGATGAGCAGTTCTTC.

This clonotype was counted only a few times. DNA for the CDR3: TGTGCCAGCAGCTTAGGGAATGGAGGGTACAATGAGCAGTTCTTC. This sequence encodes CASSLGNGGYNEQFF. This chain links TRBV7-2 with TRBJ2-1; TRBD2 is a possible D gene (6 bases). The CDR3 has 15 amino acids. The germline V gene encodes CDR1 SGHTA and CDR2 FQGNSA. Trimming stripped 1 base from V and 4 bases from J, with 11 bases between.

The chain is built from TRBV4-2 and TRBJ2-7; tentative D call: TRBD2 (5 bases). This CDR3 has 17 residues. Between the trimmed V and J ends, which lost 0 bases and 5 bases, there was a span of 20 bases. Germline assignment: CDR1 LGHNA and CDR2 YNFKEQ. The CDR3 region is CASSQDKERGPYDEQYF. The CDR3 DNA reads as TGTGCCAGCAGCCAAGATAAGGAGAGAGGGCCGTACGACGAGCAGTACTTC.

This clonotype was seen many times. The CDR3 is CAISGLAGEEQFF. CDR3 DNA: TGTGCCATCAGCGGACTAGCGGGAGAGGAGCAGTTCTTC. This chain connects TRBV10-3 to TRBJ2-1; TRBD2 agrees at 13 bases. Germline values: CDR1 ENHRY, CDR2 SYGVKD. Losses at the gene ends were 6 bases for V and 10 bases for J; bases not matched to a gene: 3. This CDR3 comprises 13 residues.

This chain uses TRBV27 with TRBJ2-1, with D possibly being TRBD1 (6 bases). CDR1 and CDR2 (germline): MNHEY, SMNVEV (reference sequence). The CDR3 spans 15 residues. The V and J ends lost 6 bases and 3 bases respectively, with 15 bases between them. CDR3 loop: CASSYRDNLYNEQFF. The CDR3, as DNA: TGTGCCAGCAGCTACCGGGACAACCTCTACAATGAGCAGTTCTTC.

This chain links TRBV7-2 with TRBJ2-3; TRBD1 matches at 9 bases. The V segment lost 4 bases and the J segment 0 bases; nucleotides outside the gene matches: 5. The CDR3 sequence is 16 residues long. The germline V gene has CDR1 SGHTA and CDR2 FQGNSA. The CDR3 nucleotides are TGTGCCAGCAGCTACAGGGGGCGCACTAGCACAGATACGCAGTATTTT. Encoded protein: CASSYRGRTSTDTQYF.

J is TRBJ1-1 and V is TRBV10-3; 7 nucleotides match TRBD1. The CDR3 is made up of 15 amino acids. Trimming took 9 bases from V and 0 from J; bases not matched to a gene: 10. Germline-derived CDR1 and CDR2 are ENHRY and SYGVKD. This CDR3 is CAMTPGQRLNTEAFF. CDR3 DNA: TGTGCCATGACTCCGGGACAGAGATTGAACACTGAAGCTTTCTTT.

Many counts were recorded for this clonotype. A junction end diverges from the germline sequence, so it may reflect a read error. The V call is TRBV5-1, the J call TRBJ2-7; D possibly corresponds to TRBD2 (6 bases). CDR1 is SGHRS, CDR2 YFSETQ, per germline. There are 14 residues in the CDR3. CDR3 sequence (DNA): TGTGCCAGCAGTTTGGAGGGGAGTTCCTACGAGCAGTACTTC. Its protein product is CASSLEGSSYEQYF. Variable domain in full (rest from reference TRBV5-1 and TRBJ2-7): KAGVTQTPRYLIKTRGQQVTLSCSPISGHRSVSWYQQTPGQGLQFLFEYFSETQRNKGNFPGRFSGRQFSNSRSEMNVSTLELGDSALYLCASSLEGSSYEQYFGPGTRLTVT.

The J gene is TRBJ2-1, the V gene TRBV28; no firm D call. Germline V lookup: CDR1 MDHEN, CDR2 SYDVKM. This CDR3 spans 17 amino acids. Trimming cost V 6 bases and J 9 bases, with 27 bases left between them. The CDR3 bases are TGTGCCAGCAGGCTTTTAACCCCCAAAACCTTAGAAGCTGAGCAGTTCTTC. Protein sequence: CASRLLTPKTLEAEQFF.

The V and J genes are TRBV6-2 or TRBV6-3 and TRBJ1-2, with D unclear. CDR3 length: 15 amino acids. V dropped 5 bases and J dropped 4 bases, with 17 bases sitting between them. CDR1 is MNHEY, CDR2 SVGEGT, per germline. CDR3: CASSEVDQAVYGYTF. CDR3 DNA: TGTGCCAGCAGTGAGGTGGACCAGGCTGTCTATGGCTACACCTTC.

V and J are TRBV5-5 and TRBJ2-1; 7 bases are shared with TRBD2. This CDR3 contains 17 residues. With 2 bases clipped from V and 0 bases from J, the junction kept 8 bases outside the gene matches. Germline V gene sequence: CDR1 SGHKS, CDR2 YYEKEE (reference sequence). The CDR3 DNA is TGTGCCAGCAGCTTTTTTATGGGAGGGAGCTCCTACAATGAGCAGTTCTTC. The encoded protein is CASSFFMGGSSYNEQFF.

This sequence joins TRBV5-1 and TRBJ2-7; 7 nucleotides line up with TRBD1. V dropped 3 bases and J dropped 1; count of bases not matched to a gene: 10. The CDR3 is 16 amino acids. From germline, CDR1 is SGHRS and CDR2 YFSETQ. The CDR3, as DNA: TGCGCCAGCAGCTCGCTACCCCTGGGACAGTCCTACGAGCAGTACTTC. This gives the protein CASSSLPLGQSYEQYF.

This clonotype was detected a few times. V is TRBV7-9 and J is TRBJ1-2; 11 bases align to TRBD1. CDR1 and CDR2 from the germline V gene are SEHNR and FQNEAQ (reference sequence). This CDR3 is 15 amino acids long. The trim removed 3 bases at V and 8 bases at J, leaving 8 bases unmatched. The CDR3 spells CASSFPGQGEFGYTF. CDR3 nucleotide sequence: TGTGCCAGCAGCTTTCCGGGACAGGGGGAGTTCGGCTACACCTTC.

The CDR3 DNA is TGCGCCAGCAGCGTGGACGGGACGGCCGCAAAGAACATTCAGTACTTC. This translates into CASSVDGTAAKNIQYF. This sequence joins TRBV5-1 and TRBJ2-4; D possibly matches TRBD1 or TRBD2 (5 bases each). The CDR3 has 16 amino acids. V lost 4 bases, J lost 7 bases, and 21 bases lay in between. Germline lookup yields CDR1 SGHRS and CDR2 YFSETQ.

This sequence joins TRBV18 and TRBJ2-1; no definite D call. There are 18 residues in the CDR3. V lost 4 bases and J lost 4, with 23 bases in between. CDR1 is KGHSH and CDR2 is LQKENI in the germline V gene. As DNA, the CDR3 is TGTGCCAGCTCACTAGGTGAGCCCGCTGACCTCGGGTACAATGAGCAGTTCTTC. Its translation: CASSLGEPADLGYNEQFF. Drawing the rest from reference TRBV18 and TRBJ2-1, the complete variable domain is NAGVMQNPRHLVRRRGQEARLRCSPMKGHSHVYWYRQLPEEGLKFMVYLQKENIIDESGMPKERFSAEFPKEGPSILRIQQVVRGDSAAYFCASSLGEPADLGYNEQFFGPGTRLTVL.

V is TRBV29-1 and J is TRBJ1-1; 9 nucleotides line up with TRBD1. The length of the CDR3 is 15 residues. Unmatched junction bases numbered 10, after V lost 3 bases and J lost 5 bases. The germline V gene encodes CDR1 SQVTM and CDR2 ANQGSEA. CDR3 residues: CSVDEGTGKKTEAFF. The CDR3 DNA sequence: TGCAGCGTTGATGAAGGGACAGGGAAGAAAACTGAAGCTTTCTTT.

The rearrangement joins TRBV7-2 to TRBJ1-2; no clear D gene. The germline V and J ends were trimmed by 5 bases and 6 bases, with 16 bases remaining between them. Germline CDR1 is SGHTA and CDR2 is FQGNSA. This CDR3 is built from 14 residues. The CDR3 sequence: CASSTFVGGDGYTF. CDR3 nucleotides: TGTGCCAGCAGCACCTTCGTTGGTGGCGATGGCTACACCTTC.